Below, 11 T cell receptor beta chains from the same sample are listed, as sequenced in a study of T cells in Graves' hyperthyroidism and ophthalmopathy. Researchers amplified the TCR beta CDR3 regions from RNA transcripts. With the HTBI primer set, the TCR CDR3 went through a first round of RT-PCR. TCRdb redid the calling of the multiplex PCR reads with MiXCR, one entry per CDR3 protein. The sample holds hundreds of thousands of distinct CDR3 sequences, approximately 15% seen once. Input material: blood. The receptors were gathered from a woman between 25 and 40 years old with Graves' hyperthyroidism that later progressed to Graves' ophthalmopathy.

There are many counts of this clonotype. The chain recombines TRBV7-8 with TRBJ2-1; 14 bases fit TRBD2. Per germline, CDR1 SGHVS and CDR2 FQNEAQ. V gave up 0 bases and J gave up 8 bases; unmatched junction bases: 18. This CDR3 is built from 21 residues. The CDR3 is CASSLAILGLAGEGIFDEQFF. The CDR3 DNA reads TGTGCCAGCAGCTTAGCTATACTGGGACTAGCGGGAGAAGGGATCTTTGATGAGCAGTTCTTC.

This clonotype was recorded a few times. The chain couples TRBV30 to TRBJ1-3, with D possibly TRBD1 on 5 matching bases. CDR1 and CDR2 (germline): GTSNPN, SVGIG (reference sequence). V lost 0 bases to trimming and J lost 2 bases, with 26 bases between them. CDR3 length equals 20 residues. The CDR3 loop reads CAWSVLSSGGGVVAGNTIYF. In DNA form, the CDR3 reads TGTGCCTGGAGTGTACTCTCCTCCGGGGGAGGGGTGGTAGCTGGAAACACCATATATTTT. Based on the CDR3 plus reference TRBV30 and TRBJ1-3, the full variable domain is SQTIHQWPATLVQPVGSPLSLECTVEGTSNPNLYWYRQAAGRGLQLLFYSVGIGQISSEVPQNLSASRPQDRQFILSSKKLLLSDSGFYLCAWSVLSSGGGVVAGNTIYFGEGSWLTVV.

This clonotype was found a few times. The chain carries TRBV20-1 and TRBJ2-6; D not resolved. Germline CDR1 and CDR2: DFQATT and SNEGSKA (reference sequence). The CDR3 loop spans 18 amino acids. The V end lost 3 bases, the J end lost 0 bases, and 18 bases lay between the germline ends. In DNA form, the CDR3 reads TGCAGTGCTAGTGGGTCGCAGGCCGACCTCTCTGGGGCCAACGTCCTGACTTTC. Translation: CSASGSQADLSGANVLTF.

This clonotype has a handful of counts. The chain has TRBV6-6 and TRBJ1-4, with no clear D. The CDR3 is 15 amino acids. Germline V lookup: CDR1 MNHNY, CDR2 SVGAGI (reference sequence). Trimming stripped 2 bases from V and 8 bases from J, with 15 bases between. The DNA for the CDR3 is TGTGCCAGCAGTTACGAGGGCGTCCAATCCGAAAAACTGTTTTTT. Amino acid sequence: CASSYEGVQSEKLFF.

This clonotype has a count of ten or more. The rearrangement links TRBV7-9 to TRBJ1-1; D is unresolved. This CDR3 contains 12 residues. The germline V gene has CDR1 SEHNR and CDR2 FQNEAQ (reference sequence). V shed 5 bases and J shed 5 bases, with 9 bases lying between them. The CDR3 is CASSHRETEAFF. The CDR3 DNA reads as TGTGCCAGCAGCCATCGAGAGACTGAAGCTTTCTTT.

This clonotype came up many times. This chain uses TRBV11-2 with TRBJ2-7; the match to TRBD2 covers 8 bases. V lost 5 bases to trimming and J lost 0 bases; unmatched junction nucleotides: 6. The CDR3 runs 15 residues. Germline values: CDR1 SGHAT, CDR2 FQNNGV. Written as DNA, the CDR3 is TGTGCCAGCAGCCAAGCGGGAGTCCTCTCCTACGAGCAGTACTTC. Its translation is CASSQAGVLSYEQYF.

This clonotype was seen ten or more times. This chain connects TRBV7-2 to TRBJ2-5, with 7 nucleotides matching TRBD1. Germline values: CDR1 SGHTA, CDR2 FQGNSA. Trimming cost V 5 bases and J 3 bases; bases outside gene matches: 3. There are 13 residues in the CDR3. The CDR3 region is CASSRGTEETQYF. In DNA, the CDR3 is TGTGCCAGCAGCCGTGGGACAGAAGAGACCCAGTACTTC.

Concerning this clonotype: This sequence may be a read error, since a much larger clone differs from it by one base. The chain uses TRBV20-1 and TRBJ1-4; D is possibly TRBD1 (5 bases). CDR3 length: 14 amino acids. In germline, CDR1 is DFQATT, CDR2 SNEGSKA (reference sequence). The CDR3 DNA reads as TGCAGTGCTCATCGCGCAGGGACTAATAAAAAACTGTTTTTT. It is translated as CSAHRAGTNKKLFF.

This clonotype was observed at least ten times. J is TRBJ2-5 and V is TRBV5-1, with D possibly being TRBD2 (8 bases). Germline V CDR1 and CDR2: SGHRS, YFSETQ. Deletions cut 7 bases from V and 2 bases from J, with 21 bases between. This CDR3 contains 16 residues. Here the CDR3 DNA reads TGCGCCAGCCTACAGGGGATGGCTAGCGGGCAAGAGACCCAGTACTTC. Translation gives CASLQGMASGQETQYF.

Notes on this clonotype: A much more abundant neighbour one base away suggests this may be a read error. The chain has TRBV28 and TRBJ2-4; D might be TRBD1 or TRBD2, each matching 7 bases. The CDR3 sequence is 17 residues long. CDR1 is MDHEN, CDR2 SYDVKM, per germline. Here the CDR3 reads CAGSPPQGGGAKNIQYF. In nucleotides, the CDR3 is TGTGCCGGCAGCCCTCCTCAGGGGGGGGGGGCCAAAAACATTCAGTACTTC.

Points on this clonotype: Possible read error: a much larger clone is one base away. V is TRBV19 and J is TRBJ1-2, with D perhaps matching TRBD1 (5 bases). The V and J ends lost 4 bases and 4 bases respectively, with 7 bases between them. The germline V gene has CDR1 LNHDA and CDR2 SQIVND (reference sequence). The CDR3 is made up of 12 amino acids. This CDR3 is CASSRGLYGYTF. CDR3 in DNA: TGTGCCAGTAGTAGGGGCCTCTATGGCTACACCTTC.